The clone carrying this T cell receptor (beta chain) was detected only a few times. The CDR3 consists of 15 residues. V gave up 4 bases and J gave up 3 bases; unmatched junction bases: 8. The V gene's germline CDR1 is MDHEN and CDR2 SYDVKM. This specimen belongs to a study of blood T cell repertoires in COVID-19. Study information: Both acute and convalescent COVID-19 samples were obtained from the United States, Italy and Spain.

This table comes from immunoSEQ multiplex PCR, and its TCRdb copy is limited to in-frame clones, with some not included. Altogether about 100,000 clones are present, 70% to 90% being singletons, with the ten largest covering around 2%. The sequence was obtained from a man in his fifties or sixties with active COVID-19. This sequence joins TRBV28 and TRBJ2-5; the match to TRBD2 covers 7 bases. Input material: peripheral blood. The CDR3 sequence: CASSSGGGEEETQYF. Here the CDR3 DNA reads TGTGCCAGCAGTTCGGGGGGAGGTGAGGAAGAGACCCAGTACTTC.